The 24 T cell receptor beta chains listed next were all sequenced from one sample in a study of cytomegalovirus exposure and HLA in healthy donors. Produced via immunoSEQ multiplex PCR; TCRdb's table is partial and in-frame only. The sample shows 130,000 to 150,000 clones, around 90% of them seen only once. The sequenced material came from PBMCs. The receptors here all came from a man between 18 and 29 years old in good health and CMV-seropositive.

This chain connects TRBV2 to TRBJ1-4; possibly TRBD1 for D (6 bases). Per the germline V gene, CDR1 is SNHLY and CDR2 is FYNNEI. Trimming pared 3 bases from V and 5 bases from J, leaving 13 bases between. The CDR3 covers 15 residues. The CDR3 nucleotides read TGTGCCAGCAGTGAGCAGGGGATTGGGAATGAAAAACTGTTTTTT. It translates to CASSEQGIGNEKLFF.

In this sample, this clone turned up a few times. This chain links TRBV29-1 with TRBJ1-2; the D gene is possibly TRBD1 (6 bases). CDR3 length equals 13 residues. CDR1 is SQVTM and CDR2 is ANQGSEA in the germline V gene. V dropped 1 base and J dropped 5 bases, with 11 bases sitting between them. The CDR3 loop reads CSVEGWTEYGYTF. The DNA for the CDR3 is TGCAGCGTTGAAGGCTGGACAGAATATGGCTACACCTTC.

This sequence joins TRBV28 and TRBJ2-7; 10 nucleotides align to TRBD1. Per germline, CDR1 MDHEN and CDR2 SYDVKM. The CDR3 contains 14 residues. V lost 3 bases, J lost 5 bases, and 4 bases stayed unmatched. The CDR3 loop reads CASSFRGTGDEQYF. The CDR3 region has the DNA TGTGCCAGCAGTTTTAGGGGGACAGGGGACGAGCAGTACTTC.

In its sample, this clone ranks as medium-sized. The DNA of the CDR3 is TGTGCCAGCAGCTTTGGGACAGGGAATATATTAAACACCATATATTTT. This sequence encodes CASSFGTGNILNTIYF. The chain recombines TRBV7-9 with TRBJ1-3; 9 bases line up with TRBD1. The CDR3 sequence is 16 residues long. V trimming: 3 bases; J trimming: 6 bases; junction bases outside the gene matches: 9. Per germline, CDR1 SEHNR and CDR2 FQNEAQ (reference sequence).

This chain's CDR3 is CASSLDPFTSSYNEQFF. The CDR3, as DNA: TGCGCCAGCAGCTTGGATCCTTTCACCAGCTCCTACAATGAGCAGTTCTTC. J is TRBJ2-1 and V is TRBV5-1, with D unresolved. V shed 0 bases and J shed 0 bases, with 13 bases lying between them. The CDR3 consists of 17 residues. Per germline, CDR1 SGHRS and CDR2 YFSETQ.

The rearrangement links TRBV7-9 to TRBJ1-2, with 9 bases matching TRBD1. CDR1 is SEHNR, CDR2 FQNEAQ, per germline (reference sequence). With V trimmed by 3 bases and J by 4 bases, 6 bases remained unmatched. The CDR3 is made up of 15 amino acids. CDR3 coding DNA: TGTGCCAGCAGCTTCGGGACAGGGATAATCTATGGCTACACCTTC. Its translation: CASSFGTGIIYGYTF.

The chain links TRBV12-5 to TRBJ2-2; 7 bases map to TRBD2. Germline V gives CDR1 LGHNT, CDR2 FRNRAP. The CDR3 runs to 14 residues. V shed 9 bases, J shed 5 bases, and the junction held 9 bases outside the gene matches. The CDR3 sequence is CASGGEGWTGELFF. CDR3 in DNA: TGTGCTAGCGGAGGGGAGGGCTGGACCGGGGAGCTGTTTTTT.

V gene TRBV5-4 combines with J gene TRBJ2-7, with D perhaps matching TRBD2 (6 bases). CDR1 is SGHNT and CDR2 is YYREEE in the germline V gene (reference sequence). This CDR3 has 13 residues. The germline V and J ends were trimmed by 3 bases and 1 base, with 8 bases remaining between them. The CDR3 loop is CASSSRESYEQYF. CDR3 DNA sequence: TGTGCCAGCAGCTCCCGGGAGTCCTACGAGCAGTACTTC.

The chain combines TRBV29-1 with TRBJ1-1; possibly TRBD1 for D (5 bases). The germline V and J ends were trimmed by 5 bases and 5 bases, with 12 bases remaining between them. The CDR3 sequence is 12 residues long. CDR1 and CDR2 (germline): SQVTM, ANQGSEA. For the CDR3, the DNA is TGCAGCGTTTCCACCCGGGGGACTGAAGCTTTCTTT. Its translation: CSVSTRGTEAFF.

This chain uses TRBV12-5 with TRBJ1-1, with a possible D match to TRBD1 (5 bases). The CDR3 runs 14 residues. With 4 bases removed from V and 4 bases from J, the gap between germline ends came to 13 bases. CDR1 is LGHNT and CDR2 is FRNRAP in the germline V gene. The CDR3 spells CASGSAGEGTEAFF. Here the CDR3 DNA reads TGTGCTAGTGGTTCTGCGGGGGAGGGCACTGAAGCTTTCTTT. The whole variable domain, filled in from reference TRBV12-5 and TRBJ1-1, reads DARVTQTPRHKVTEMGQEVTMRCQPILGHNTVFWYRQTMMQGLELLAYFRNRAPLDDSGMPKDRFSAEMPDATLATLKIQPSEPRDSAVYFCASGSAGEGTEAFFGQGTRLTVV.

The V call is TRBV30, the J call TRBJ1-6; D is unresolved. V lost 8 bases and J lost 9, with 17 bases in between. The CDR3 has 13 residues. Germline V lookup: CDR1 GTSNPN, CDR2 SVGIG (reference sequence). CDR3: CALSPVWASPLHF. DNA of the CDR3: TGTGCCCTTTCCCCCGTGTGGGCTTCACCCCTCCACTTT.

V and J are TRBV4-1 and TRBJ1-3; D is undetermined. Germline values: CDR1 MGHRA, CDR2 YSYEKL. The CDR3 loop spans 15 amino acids. V was pared by 0 bases and J by 0 bases, with 6 bases between. The CDR3 region is CASSQDGLSGNTIYF. DNA of the CDR3: TGCGCCAGCAGCCAAGATGGACTCTCTGGAAACACCATATATTTT.

V and J are TRBV30 and TRBJ2-7; maybe TRBD2 (5 bases). Germline CDR1 GTSNPN, CDR2 SVGIG (reference sequence). V gave up 2 bases and J gave up 3 bases, with 11 bases separating them. The CDR3 sequence is 13 residues long. The CDR3 DNA sequence: TGTGCCTGGAGTCGGGAACCTAACTACGAGCAGTACTTC. Its translation: CAWSREPNYEQYF.

V and J are TRBV29-1 and TRBJ2-2; perhaps TRBD2 as D (6 bases). This CDR3 contains 13 residues. Trimming shortened V by 4 bases and J by 7 bases, and 13 bases separated the two germline ends. Germline lookup yields CDR1 SQVTM and CDR2 ANQGSEA. Written as DNA, the CDR3 is TGCAGCGTTGCTGGCCCCGGGAGCGGGGAGCTGTTTTTT. Encoded protein: CSVAGPGSGELFF.

V gene TRBV2 combines with J gene TRBJ2-2; TRBD1 matches at 8 bases. V gave up 3 bases and J gave up 7 bases; unmatched junction bases: 4. The V gene's germline CDR1 is SNHLY and CDR2 FYNNEI. This CDR3 is 14 amino acids long. CDR3 sequence (DNA): TGTGCCAGCAGTGAGGGACAGGCACTCGGGGAGCTGTTTTTT. The encoded protein is CASSEGQALGELFF.

This clone was counted a single time. This chain joins TRBV5-4 and TRBJ1-5; D not certain. Germline V lookup: CDR1 SGHNT, CDR2 YYREEE (reference sequence). This CDR3 is built from 15 residues. V lost 0 bases and J lost 3, with 10 bases in between. This CDR3 reads CASSLGGISNQPQHF. The CDR3 bases are TGTGCCAGCAGCTTGGGAGGGATCTCCAATCAGCCCCAGCATTTT.

This clone was seen a single time. The chain combines TRBV11-2 with TRBJ2-1; 8 bases are a match to TRBD1. J was trimmed by 6 bases and V by 1 base; bases with no gene match: 2. The CDR3 covers 14 residues. CDR1 is SGHAT, CDR2 FQNNGV, per germline. CDR3 in amino acids: CASSLGQGANEQFF. The CDR3 nucleotides are TGTGCCAGCAGCTTAGGTCAGGGGGCCAATGAGCAGTTCTTC. The full variable domain, rest sourced from reference TRBV11-2 and TRBJ2-1, is EAGVAQSPRYKIIEKRQSVAFWCNPISGHATLYWYQQILGQGPKLLIQFQNNGVVDDSQLPKDRFSAERLKGVDSTLKIQPAKLEDSAVYLCASSLGQGANEQFFGPGTRLTVL.

V gene TRBV28 combines with J gene TRBJ1-2; 10 bases fit TRBD1. The junction had 11 bases not matched to a gene; V was cut back by 6 bases and J by 4 bases. In germline, CDR1 is MDHEN, CDR2 SYDVKM. The CDR3 contains 16 residues. The CDR3 loop reads CASSTLTGGIIYGYTF. In DNA, the CDR3 is TGTGCCAGCAGCACTTTGACAGGGGGCATAATCTATGGCTACACCTTC.

The V gene is TRBV4-1, the J gene TRBJ1-1; TRBD1 aligns across 9 bases. The V and J ends lost 4 bases and 1 base, in that order; junction bases with no gene match: 4. This CDR3 has 15 amino acids. CDR1 and CDR2 (germline): MGHRA, YSYEKL. The CDR3 here is CASSPLGQGNTEAFF. The CDR3 DNA sequence: TGCGCCAGCAGCCCACTGGGACAGGGGAACACTGAAGCTTTCTTT.

V is TRBV6-5 and J is TRBJ2-2, with a tentative D call TRBD1 (5 bases). Per the germline V gene, CDR1 is MNHEY and CDR2 is SVGAGI. The V gene lost 6 bases and the J gene lost 5 bases, with 13 bases spanning the gap. CDR3 length: 14 residues. The CDR3 loop reads CASRTAGWTGELFF. Written as DNA, the CDR3 is TGTGCCAGCAGAACGGCAGGGTGGACCGGGGAGCTGTTTTTT.

This chain uses TRBV6-1 with TRBJ2-1, with D maybe TRBD2 (6 bases). The CDR3 extends over 15 amino acids. Trimming shortened V by 2 bases and J by 4 bases, and 12 bases separated the two germline ends. Germline CDR1 and CDR2: MNHNS and SASEGT. The CDR3 reads CASSERRGFYNEQFF. The CDR3 region has the DNA TGTGCCAGCAGTGAAAGGAGGGGCTTTTACAATGAGCAGTTCTTC.

This rearrangement joins TRBV4-1 to TRBJ1-2; 8 nucleotides match TRBD1. Germline CDR1 is MGHRA and CDR2 is YSYEKL. V was pared by 4 bases and J by 4 bases, with 8 bases of the junction left unmatched. This CDR3 has 15 amino acids. As DNA, the CDR3 is TGCGCCAGCAGCCGATCACAGGGGGATTCCTATGGCTACACCTTC. Translation gives CASSRSQGDSYGYTF.

The chain recombines TRBV28 with TRBJ2-5; 7 nucleotides line up with TRBD1. This CDR3 has 14 amino acids. After removal of 6 bases from V and 5 bases from J, the junction contained 9 bases not matched to a gene. Per germline, CDR1 MDHEN and CDR2 SYDVKM. CDR3 nucleotides: TGTGCCAGCAGCCACCGGGACAGCGTGGAGACCCAGTACTTC. Translation: CASSHRDSVETQYF.

The rearrangement links TRBV28 to TRBJ1-5; D is perhaps TRBD1 (6 bases). Germline lookup yields CDR1 MDHEN and CDR2 SYDVKM. V dropped 2 bases and J dropped 7 bases, with 15 bases sitting between them. This CDR3 comprises 15 residues. The CDR3 here is CASSLGQGNFQPQHF. CDR3 in DNA: TGTGCCAGCAGTTTAGGTCAGGGGAATTTCCAGCCCCAGCATTTT.